This T cell receptor (beta chain) came from a study of patients and donors after allogeneic stem cell transplantation. TCRdb analysed the RT-PCR reads with MiXCR anew, one entry per CDR3 protein. The sample lists 100,000 to 120,000 distinct CDR3 sequences; approximately 35% were seen once. There are 16 residues in the CDR3. V was clipped by 0 bases and J by 5 bases; unmatched bases: 7. Germline CDR1 and CDR2: LGHNA and YSLEER. The source of this sequence is a human donor who was either an allogeneic HSCT recipient or a stem cell or donor lymphocyte infusion donor (not recorded which). It is not recorded whose cells these are; they may come from a transplant donor. Source material: blood, either unsorted or a sorted T cell fraction (not recorded which). This sequence joins TRBV4-3 and TRBJ2-1; TRBD2 aligns across 7 bases. CDR3 bases: TGCGCCAGCAGCCAAGATTTAGGGACTATAAACAATGAGCAGTTCTTC. Protein sequence: CASSQDLGTINNEQFF.